The next 26 T cell receptor beta chains were all read from a single sample in a study of blood T cell repertoires in COVID-19. Sequencing used immunoSEQ multiplex PCR; TCRdb keeps in-frame clones, though not all of them. The sample gives approximately 460,000 clones, about 88% of which show up once; around 0.95% is in the top ten. Sequenced: peripheral blood. These receptors all stem from a man between 18 and 35 years old with COVID-19, enrolled during active disease.

V gene TRBV24-1 combines with J gene TRBJ2-5; 12 bases match TRBD2. CDR3 length: 17 amino acids. Germline values: CDR1 KGHDR, CDR2 SFDVKD. V lost 3 bases, J lost 1 base, and 5 bases stayed unmatched. In DNA, the CDR3 is TGTGCCACCAGTGATCCCCCGACTAGCGGGGGCCAAGAGACCCAGTACTTC. The encoded protein is CATSDPPTSGGQETQYF.

V is TRBV18 and J is TRBJ2-2, with TRBD1 matching over 9 bases. Germline CDR1 and CDR2: KGHSH and LQKENI. Trimming removed 0 bases from V and 8 bases from J; junction bases left unmatched: 4. This CDR3 spans 15 amino acids. CDR3 loop: CASSPPRDREGELFF. CDR3 DNA: TGTGCCAGCTCACCACCGAGGGACAGGGAAGGGGAGCTGTTTTTT.

The chain links TRBV5-1 to TRBJ2-7; 10 bases are shared with TRBD1. V was pared by 4 bases and J by 0 bases, with 7 bases of the junction left unmatched. The CDR3 has 16 residues. Germline CDR1 SGHRS, CDR2 YFSETQ. CDR3 protein: CASSADRGAFSYEQYF. Here the CDR3 DNA reads TGCGCCAGCAGCGCGGACAGGGGGGCCTTCTCCTACGAGCAGTACTTC.

The chain is built from TRBV7-9 and TRBJ1-5; 8 nucleotides line up with TRBD1. CDR1 and CDR2 from the germline V gene are SEHNR and FQNEAQ (reference sequence). The CDR3 is made up of 18 amino acids. Trimming took 1 base from V and 4 from J; bases not matched to a gene: 12. CDR3 protein: CASSLEVVTGDGNQPQHF. Written as DNA, the CDR3 is TGTGCCAGCAGCTTAGAGGTTGTGACAGGGGACGGGAATCAGCCCCAGCATTTT.

The rearrangement uses TRBV4-1 and TRBJ2-1; TRBD2 aligns across 10 bases. Germline CDR1 and CDR2: MGHRA and YSYEKL. The CDR3 extends over 15 amino acids. J lost 8 bases, V lost 5 bases, and 9 bases had no gene match. The CDR3 spells CASSSSGGYTDEQFF. CDR3 sequence (DNA): TGCGCCAGCAGCTCTAGCGGGGGCTATACCGATGAGCAGTTCTTC.

This rearrangement joins TRBV19 to TRBJ1-4; D unresolved. The CDR3 length is 14 residues. The germline V and J ends were trimmed by 3 bases and 0 bases, with 5 bases remaining between them. Germline V gene sequence: CDR1 LNHDA, CDR2 SQIVND (reference sequence). The CDR3 protein is CASSISATNEKLFF. In nucleotides, the CDR3 is TGTGCCAGTAGTATCAGTGCAACTAATGAAAAACTGTTTTTT.

The CDR3 DNA reads as TGTGCCAGCAGCTTAGAAGGACTAGCGACAAATGAGCAGTTCTTC. This translates into CASSLEGLATNEQFF. This rearrangement joins TRBV11-3 to TRBJ2-1, with TRBD2 matching 9 bases. Germline CDR1 and CDR2: SGHNT and YENEEA. There are 15 residues in the CDR3. The V gene end was trimmed by 0 bases and the J gene end by 7 bases; junction bases not matched to a gene: 4. The full variable domain, in which reference TRBV11-3 and TRBJ2-1 provide the parts outside the CDR3, is EAGVVQSPRYKIIEKKQPVAFWCNPISGHNTLYWYLQNLGQGPELLIRYENEEAVDDSQLPKDRFSAERLKGVDSTLKIQPAELGDSAVYLCASSLEGLATNEQFFGPGTRLTVL.

The chain uses TRBV6-6 and TRBJ2-7; 12 nucleotides agree with TRBD2. Per the germline V gene, CDR1 is MNHNY and CDR2 is SVGAGI (reference sequence). This CDR3 is built from 15 residues. V shed 7 bases, J shed 6 bases, and the junction held 10 bases outside the gene matches. This chain's CDR3 is CASKPEGLAGIEQYF. CDR3 sequence (DNA): TGTGCCAGCAAACCAGAAGGACTAGCGGGAATCGAGCAGTACTTC.

V usage is TRBV4-2 and J usage is TRBJ1-1; the D is unclear. V lost 0 bases and J 3 bases, leaving 5 bases between the germline ends. Germline lookup yields CDR1 LGHNA and CDR2 YNFKEQ. The CDR3 is made up of 13 amino acids. The DNA of the CDR3 is TGTGCCAGCAGCCAAGACAGATACACTGAAGCTTTCTTT. It yields the protein CASSQDRYTEAFF.

The chain carries TRBV3-1 (or the pseudogene TRBV3-2) and TRBJ2-7; TRBD1 aligns across 7 bases. Germline V gives CDR1 LGHDT, CDR2 YNNKEL (reference sequence). The CDR3 extends over 13 amino acids. V trimming: 1 base; J trimming: 6 bases; junction bases outside the gene matches: 3. CDR3 sequence: CASSQARTGEQYF. CDR3 bases: TGTGCCAGCAGCCAAGCGAGGACAGGCGAGCAGTACTTC.

This CDR3 reads CASSFQGYTGELFF. CDR3 bases: TGTGCCAGCAGTTTTCAGGGGTATACCGGGGAGCTGTTTTTT. The chain recombines TRBV28 with TRBJ2-2; D possibly corresponds to TRBD1 (6 bases). This CDR3 region has 14 residues. The V end lost 3 bases, the J end lost 5 bases, and 10 bases lay between the germline ends. The germline V gene encodes CDR1 MDHEN and CDR2 SYDVKM.

The chain couples TRBV6-5 to TRBJ1-2; D ambiguous. The CDR3 length is 11 residues. Trimming took 6 bases from V and 3 from J, leaving 5 bases between them. The germline gives CDR1 MNHEY, CDR2 SVGAGI. The CDR3 DNA sequence: TGTGCCAGCAGCGGGGACTATGGCTACACCTTC. Translating it yields CASSGDYGYTF.

The V and J genes are TRBV27 and TRBJ2-7, with TRBD1 identical over 11 bases. In germline, CDR1 is MNHEY, CDR2 SMNVEV (reference sequence). Trimming cost V 6 bases and J 3 bases; bases outside gene matches: 10. This CDR3 is built from 16 residues. The CDR3 here is CASSPEGTGGYYEQYF. DNA for the CDR3: TGTGCCAGCAGCCCAGAGGGGACAGGGGGATACTACGAGCAGTACTTC.

The rearrangement joins TRBV27 to TRBJ2-7; weak D call: TRBD2 (6 bases). Trimming left V 6 bases short and J 3 bases short, with 15 bases between. The CDR3 consists of 14 residues. Germline CDR1 and CDR2: MNHEY and SMNVEV (reference sequence). The CDR3 bases are TGTGCCAGCAGCACGGGACTGGCTCACTACGAGCAGTACTTC. As protein: CASSTGLAHYEQYF.

The CDR3 DNA follows: TGTGCCAGCAGCTTGTGGACTAGCCCGAGCACAGATACGCAGTATTTT. Residues: CASSLWTSPSTDTQYF. V gene TRBV7-9 combines with J gene TRBJ2-3; 8 nucleotides match TRBD2. The CDR3 runs to 16 residues. Germline CDR1 SEHNR, CDR2 FQNEAQ (reference sequence). Trimming at V came to 3 bases and at J to 0 bases, leaving 5 bases not matched to a gene.

In its sample, this clone was seen once. This rearrangement joins TRBV27 to TRBJ2-1; TRBD2 matches 11 bases. There are 15 residues in the CDR3. Germline CDR1 MNHEY, CDR2 SMNVEV (reference sequence). The ends lost 2 bases at V and 10 bases at J; junction bases unmatched: 7. This CDR3 is CASSLRLAGYGEQFF. The CDR3 DNA is TGTGCCAGCAGTTTACGACTAGCGGGATACGGGGAGCAGTTCTTC.

V and J are TRBV5-6 and TRBJ2-2; D is uncertain. V was pared by 4 bases and J by 1 base, with 11 bases between. This CDR3 region has 15 residues. Germline V gene sequence: CDR1 SGHDT, CDR2 YYEEEE. The CDR3 here is CASSPLSGNTGELFF. DNA for the CDR3: TGTGCCAGCAGCCCTCTGTCAGGGAACACCGGGGAGCTGTTTTTT.

The genes are TRBV12-3 or TRBV12-4 and TRBJ1-5; D is ambiguous. Trimming removed 2 bases from V and 10 bases from J, with 9 bases in between. CDR3 length: 12 amino acids. CDR3 coding DNA: TGTGCCAGCAGTTTATCAGGCAGTCCCCAGCATTTT. This gives the protein CASSLSGSPQHF.

The chain uses TRBV3-1 (or the pseudogene TRBV3-2) and TRBJ1-1; D remains ambiguous. The germline V gene has CDR1 LGHDT and CDR2 YNNKEL (reference sequence). Trimming shortened V by 4 bases and J by 1 base, and 13 bases separated the two germline ends. The length of the CDR3 is 15 residues. The CDR3 loop reads CASSRTPAGNTEAFF. The CDR3 nucleotides are TGTGCCAGCAGCCGAACACCGGCGGGGAACACTGAAGCTTTCTTT.

The sample holds one count of this clone. The rearrangement links TRBV2 to TRBJ2-3; the match to TRBD2 covers 10 bases. The CDR3 is 15 residues long. The ends lost 5 bases at V and 1 base at J; junction bases unmatched: 3. Per germline, CDR1 SNHLY and CDR2 FYNNEI. CDR3 residues: CASSILAGRTDTQYF. The CDR3 nucleotides are TGTGCCAGCAGTATACTAGCGGGACGCACAGATACGCAGTATTTT.

J is TRBJ2-7 and V is TRBV5-6; tentatively, D is TRBD1 (7 bases). V shed 0 bases and J shed 3 bases, with 13 bases lying between them. CDR1 is SGHDT and CDR2 is YYEEEE in the germline V gene. The CDR3 has 15 residues. CDR3 sequence (DNA): TGTGCCAGCAGCTTGGCCGGCAGGGGGGACTACGAGCAGTACTTC. Encoded protein: CASSLAGRGDYEQYF.

The CDR3 here is CASSRQARRETQYF. The CDR3 DNA sequence: TGTGCCAGCAGTCGACAGGCGCGCAGAGAGACCCAGTACTTC. V usage is TRBV6-5 and J usage is TRBJ2-5, with a possible D match to TRBD1 (6 bases). The V gene's germline CDR1 is MNHEY and CDR2 SVGAGI. V gave up 5 bases and J gave up 4 bases, with 14 bases separating them. The CDR3 is 14 amino acids.

The DNA of the CDR3 is TGTGCCAGCAGTTACCCTAATTCTGAAGCTTTCTTT. It translates to CASSYPNSEAFF. The gene calls are TRBV6-6 and TRBJ1-1; D ambiguous. With 2 bases removed from V and 6 bases from J, the gap between germline ends came to 7 bases. Germline-derived CDR1 and CDR2 are MNHNY and SVGAGI (reference sequence). The CDR3 contains 12 residues.

The V gene is TRBV6-1, the J gene TRBJ2-7, with D tentatively TRBD1 (6 bases). The V end lost 2 bases, the J end lost 6 bases, and 23 bases lay between the germline ends. The CDR3 consists of 17 residues. Germline CDR1 reads MNHNS; CDR2 reads SASEGT. The CDR3 nucleotides read TGTGCCAGCAGTGAAATTTCGGGACCAGGGGCTCTACGCGAGCAGTACTTC. This sequence encodes CASSEISGPGALREQYF.

Of note for this clone: The same CDR3 also results from other DNA sequences found in this sample. This chain uses TRBV24-1 with TRBJ2-2; D is uncertain. CDR1 and CDR2 from the germline V gene are KGHDR and SFDVKD. The CDR3 is 12 amino acids. Trimming took off 7 bases at V and 5 bases at J, with 7 bases between the two ends. The CDR3 region is CATRSGTGELFF. The CDR3 region has the DNA TGTGCCACCAGGAGTGGTACCGGGGAGCTGTTTTTT.

CDR3 sequence (DNA): TGTGCCACCAGTGATTTTCGGGCCAGCGGGAGAGTGGATGAGCAGTTCTTC. This codes for CATSDFRASGRVDEQFF. The V gene is TRBV24-1, the J gene TRBJ2-1; TRBD2 agrees at 8 bases. Germline CDR1 KGHDR, CDR2 SFDVKD. The CDR3 is made up of 17 amino acids. V lost 1 base, J lost 8 bases, and 12 bases stayed unmatched.